Listed here are 21 T cell receptor beta chains from one sample, sequenced in a study of shared T cell receptors in the human thymus. Some clones are missing from TCRdb's copy, which holds only in-frame ones; the method was immunoSEQ multiplex PCR. Here the sample spans 700,000 to 750,000 clones, over 75% being singletons. These records were also assigned to another study, of human thymus T cells.

The sequencing sample was made of thymocytes. These receptors originate from a girl less than two years old with a congenital heart defect.

The chain is built from TRBV5-1 and TRBJ1-1; D gene unclear. Germline V gene data show CDR1 as SGHRS and CDR2 as YFSETQ. This CDR3 is built from 13 residues. Between the trimmed V and J ends, which lost 1 base and 4 bases, there was a span of 8 bases. CDR3 coding DNA: TGCGCCAGCAGCTTGCCGTGGAGCACTGAAGCTTTCTTT. Amino acid sequence: CASSLPWSTEAFF.

This chain connects TRBV5-6 to TRBJ2-3; the D gene is possibly TRBD1 (6 bases). Germline V gene lookup returns CDR1 SGHDT and CDR2 YYEEEE. The CDR3 covers 18 residues. V lost 4 bases and J 0 bases, leaving 21 bases between the germline ends. For the CDR3, the DNA is TGTGCCAGCAGCCTGCTGGAAAATTACAGGGCTAGCACAGATACGCAGTATTTT. As protein: CASSLLENYRASTDTQYF. Based on the CDR3 plus reference TRBV5-6 and TRBJ2-3, the full variable domain is DAGVTQSPTHLIKTRGQQVTLRCSPKSGHDTVSWYQQALGQGPQFIFQYYEEEERQRGNFPDRFSGHQFPNYSSELNVNALLLGDSALYLCASSLLENYRASTDTQYFGPGTRLTVL.

J is TRBJ1-5 and V is TRBV28; 7 nucleotides match TRBD1. The germline V gene encodes CDR1 MDHEN and CDR2 SYDVKM. The ends lost 8 bases at V and 5 bases at J; junction bases unmatched: 6. The CDR3 is 13 residues long. CDR3 nucleotide sequence: TGTGCCAGCCGGACAGGCCCTTATCAGCCCCAGCATTTT. This codes for CASRTGPYQPQHF. Full variable domain (outside the CDR3, taken from reference TRBV28 and TRBJ1-5): DVKVTQSSRYLVKRTGEKVFLECVQDMDHENMFWYRQDPGLGLRLIYFSYDVKMKEKGDIPEGYSVSREKKERFSLILESASTNQTSMYLCASRTGPYQPQHFGDGTRLSIL.

The chain carries TRBV5-1 and TRBJ2-1; D may be TRBD2 (5 bases). Per the germline V gene, CDR1 is SGHRS and CDR2 is YFSETQ. The CDR3 has 18 residues. Trimming took 1 base from V and 2 from J, leaving 19 bases between them. The CDR3 DNA reads TGCGCCAGCAGCTTGAGTCCGGGGTACCCCAGCGCCTACAATGAGCAGTTCTTC. It codes for CASSLSPGYPSAYNEQFF.

The rearrangement joins TRBV29-1 to TRBJ1-2; TRBD1 agrees at 8 bases. The V segment lost 6 bases and the J segment 7 bases; nucleotides outside the gene matches: 10. The germline CDR1 and CDR2 sequences are SQVTM and ANQGSEA. The CDR3 has 13 amino acids. The CDR3 DNA follows: TGCAGCGTAGGCCCGACAGGGGCAAGTGGCTACACCTTC. It is translated as CSVGPTGASGYTF.

This clone occurred a few times. The gene calls are TRBV5-1 and TRBJ2-7, with D tentatively TRBD1 (6 bases). CDR3 length: 12 residues. Germline assignment: CDR1 SGHRS and CDR2 YFSETQ. V lost 3 bases, J lost 6 bases, and 10 bases lay in between. The CDR3 spells CASSWDKTEQYF. The CDR3 nucleotides are TGCGCCAGCAGCTGGGACAAGACCGAGCAGTACTTC.

This clone was detected only a few times. The genes are TRBV5-1 and TRBJ2-5, with D unresolved. Trimming removed 0 bases at V and 5 bases at J, with 17 bases between. The CDR3 has 16 residues. Germline assignment: CDR1 SGHRS and CDR2 YFSETQ. As DNA, the CDR3 is TGCGCCAGCAGCTTGGTTCACTTCTCGATCGGGGAGACCCAGTACTTC. Translation: CASSLVHFSIGETQYF.

V and J are TRBV4-1 and TRBJ2-1, with a weak D call TRBD2 (5 bases). The CDR3 contains 16 residues. Germline CDR1 MGHRA, CDR2 YSYEKL. Trimming took 1 base from V and 8 from J, leaving 18 bases between them. CDR3 protein: CASSQGAVAAVHEQFF. The DNA of the CDR3 is TGCGCCAGCAGCCAAGGCGCGGTGGCAGCGGTACATGAGCAGTTCTTC.

On this clone: A junction boundary mismatches the germline segment, possibly from a read error. Other DNA sequences in the sample encode the same CDR3. This chain links TRBV5-1 with TRBJ1-6; the match to TRBD1 covers 12 bases. The CDR3 covers 20 residues. The V gene's germline CDR1 is SGHRS and CDR2 YFSETQ. In DNA form, the CDR3 reads TGCGCCAGCAGCTTGGAGGGGACAGGGGGCAGGAACTCCTATAATTCCCCCCTCCACTTT. This gives the protein CASSLEGTGGRNSYNSPLHF. Full variable domain (outside the CDR3, taken from reference TRBV5-1 and TRBJ1-6): KAGVTQTPRYLIKTRGQQVTLSCSPISGHRSVSWYQQTPGQGLQFLFEYFSETQRNKGNFPGRFSGRQFSNSRSEMNVSTLELGDSALYLCASSLEGTGGRNSYNSPLHFGNGTRLTVT.

The rearrangement uses TRBV4-1 and TRBJ1-2; the D is unclear. V gave up 1 base and J gave up 4 bases, with 25 bases separating them. The CDR3 is 19 amino acids. Germline V gene lookup returns CDR1 MGHRA and CDR2 YSYEKL. CDR3 residues: CASSQAVGVGPGDIYGYTF. The CDR3 DNA reads as TGCGCCAGCAGCCAAGCAGTCGGGGTCGGGCCAGGCGACATCTATGGCTACACCTTC.

The rearrangement uses TRBV9 and TRBJ2-7, with 9 bases matching TRBD1. The CDR3 has 15 amino acids. Germline CDR1 and CDR2: SGDLS and YYNGEE. J was trimmed by 2 bases and V by 0 bases; bases with no gene match: 3. As DNA, the CDR3 is TGTGCCAGCAGCGTAGCAACAGGGGGCCCCTACGAGCAGTACTTC. Amino acid sequence: CASSVATGGPYEQYF. The variable domain in full, completed from reference TRBV9 and TRBJ2-7, reads DSGVTQTPKHLITATGQRVTLRCSPRSGDLSVYWYQQSLDQGLQFLIQYYNGEERAKGNILERFSAQQFPDLHSELNLSSLELGDSALYFCASSVATGGPYEQYFGPGTRLTVT.

The chain is built from TRBV5-6 and TRBJ1-2, with 7 bases aligning to TRBD1. There are 17 residues in the CDR3. The germline V gene has CDR1 SGHDT and CDR2 YYEEEE. Trimming at V came to 0 bases and at J to 3 bases, leaving 11 bases not matched to a gene. In DNA form, the CDR3 reads TGTGCCAGCAGCTTGGCCAAGGGGGACAGAGAAGACTATGGCTACACCTTC. It codes for CASSLAKGDREDYGYTF.

The chain links TRBV2 to TRBJ1-2; perhaps TRBD1 as D (5 bases). The ends were cut back, 4 bases at V and 7 bases at J, with 13 bases in the middle. This CDR3 is built from 13 residues. The germline gives CDR1 SNHLY, CDR2 FYNNEI. CDR3: CASSGRGSGGYTF. The CDR3 bases are TGTGCCAGCAGTGGAAGGGGCTCGGGTGGCTACACCTTC. Based on the CDR3 plus reference TRBV2 and TRBJ1-2, the full variable domain is EPEVTQTPSHQVTQMGQEVILRCVPISNHLYFYWYRQILGQKVEFLVSFYNNEISEKSEIFDDQFSVERPDGSNFTLKIRSTKLEDSAMYFCASSGRGSGGYTFGSGTRLTVV.

The chain employs TRBV7-6 and TRBJ1-1; D not resolved. CDR1 is SGHVS, CDR2 FNYEAQ, per germline. With 2 bases removed from V and 1 base from J, the gap between germline ends came to 11 bases. The CDR3 length is 15 residues. The CDR3 loop reads CASSLLLEGNTEAFF. DNA for the CDR3: TGTGCCAGCAGCTTACTACTAGAGGGGAACACTGAAGCTTTCTTT.

The chain combines TRBV4-3 with TRBJ1-6; D uncertain. This CDR3 region has 15 residues. In germline, CDR1 is LGHNA, CDR2 YSLEER. V was shortened by 7 bases and J by 0 bases, with 10 bases between the two germline ends. The CDR3 is CASKGEGSYNSPLHF. DNA for the CDR3: TGCGCCAGCAAGGGCGAGGGCTCCTATAATTCACCCCTCCACTTT.

V usage is TRBV5-1 and J usage is TRBJ1-1, with 7 bases fitting TRBD1. V shed 1 base and J 5 bases; nucleotides not matched to a gene: 14. Germline V gives CDR1 SGHRS, CDR2 YFSETQ. The CDR3 extends over 17 amino acids. CDR3: CASSLFPAQGSVTEAFF. CDR3 sequence (DNA): TGCGCCAGCAGCTTGTTTCCCGCACAGGGGTCCGTGACTGAAGCTTTCTTT.

This clone appeared once. The J gene is TRBJ1-2, the V gene TRBV5-1; TRBD1 aligns across 9 bases. This CDR3 is built from 15 residues. Per the germline V gene, CDR1 is SGHRS and CDR2 is YFSETQ. J was trimmed by 2 bases and V by 0 bases; bases with no gene match: 2. The CDR3 nucleotides are TGCGCCAGCAGCTTGGGGGACAGGGAAAACTATGGCTACACCTTC. Translated, it gives CASSLGDRENYGYTF.

The gene calls are TRBV30 and TRBJ2-1; 9 nucleotides agree with TRBD1. CDR1 is GTSNPN, CDR2 SVGIG, per germline (reference sequence). The CDR3 totals 21 residues. Trimming removed 0 bases from V and 4 bases from J; junction bases left unmatched: 22. This CDR3 reads CAWSVLPLGQGLVARYNEQFF. In nucleotides, the CDR3 is TGTGCCTGGAGTGTTCTTCCACTAGGACAGGGGCTTGTAGCCCGGTACAATGAGCAGTTCTTC.

V is TRBV2 and J is TRBJ1-1, with TRBD1 matching over 7 bases. From germline, CDR1 is SNHLY and CDR2 FYNNEI. Trimming at V came to 2 bases and at J to 3 bases, leaving 6 bases not matched to a gene. CDR3 length: 15 amino acids. The CDR3 protein is CASSEPRQGDTEAFF. CDR3 DNA: TGTGCCAGCAGTGAACCCCGACAGGGAGACACTGAAGCTTTCTTT.

A few counts support this clone. The chain recombines TRBV9 with TRBJ2-3; D is ambiguous. The V end was cut by 4 bases, the J end by 1 base, with 10 bases between. Germline V CDR1 and CDR2: SGDLS, YYNGEE. CDR3 length equals 14 residues. CDR3 residues: CASSPPRGTDTQYF. In DNA, the CDR3 is TGTGCCAGCAGCCCCCCCCGGGGCACAGATACGCAGTATTTT.

This sequence joins TRBV29-1 and TRBJ1-1; D perhaps matches TRBD1 (5 bases). CDR3 length equals 16 residues. Looked up from germline, CDR1 is SQVTM and CDR2 is ANQGSEA. The V end lost 2 bases, the J end lost 1 base, and 17 bases lay between the germline ends. Here the CDR3 DNA reads TGCAGCGTTGAAAGGGGTTCCGAGGTTGGGAACACTGAAGCTTTCTTT. It yields the protein CSVERGSEVGNTEAFF.